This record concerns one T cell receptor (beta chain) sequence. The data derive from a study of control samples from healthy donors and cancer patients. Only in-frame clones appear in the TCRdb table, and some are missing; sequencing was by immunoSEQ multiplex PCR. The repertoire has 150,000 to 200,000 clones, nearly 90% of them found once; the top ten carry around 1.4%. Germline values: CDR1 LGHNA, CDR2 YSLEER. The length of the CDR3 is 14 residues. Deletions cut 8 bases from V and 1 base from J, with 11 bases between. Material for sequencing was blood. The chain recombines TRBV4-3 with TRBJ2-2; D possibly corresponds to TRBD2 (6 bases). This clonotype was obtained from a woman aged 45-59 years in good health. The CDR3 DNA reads TGCGCCAGCGAGCTAGCGATGAACACCGGGGAGCTGTTTTTT. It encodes CASELAMNTGELFF.